A selection of T cell receptor beta chains follows, all from one sample in a study of blood T cell repertoires in COVID-19. Generated by immunoSEQ multiplex PCR, the TCRdb table keeps only in-frame clones and is missing some. The sample holds 80,000 or so clones, more than 70% seen once. Sequenced sample: peripheral blood. These receptors were taken from a man in his forties or fifties with acute or convalescent COVID-19. Each CDR3 is given with its conserved first and last residue. D genes are given only for firm matches. The listing skips clone size in some rows; elsewhere it reads once, few, many or a size class.

j_gene,v_gene,d_gene,abundance,CDR3aa,CDR3nt
TRBJ1-1,TRBV6-5,-,-,CASSYSSGRNTEAFF,TGTGCCAGCAGTTACTCTTCCGGGAGGAACACTGAAGCTTTCTTT
TRBJ2-5,TRBV4-3,TRBD1,-,CASSQGRGQETQYF,TGCGCCAGCAGCCAAGGCAGGGGGCAAGAGACCCAGTACTTC
TRBJ1-5,TRBV28,-,-,CASSPAPRQPQHF,TGTGCCAGCAGTCCAGCGCCGAGGCAGCCCCAGCATTTT
TRBJ1-1,TRBV28,-,-,CASSRGTEAFF,TGTGCCAGCAGTCGGGGCACTGAAGCTTTCTTT
TRBJ2-2,TRBV7-3,TRBD2,-,CASSSTGTSVNTGELFF,TGTGCCAGCAGCTCTACCGGGACTAGCGTAAACACCGGGGAGCTGTTTTTT
TRBJ1-5,TRBV7-3,TRBD1,-,CASSCPGTGFSQPQHF,TGTGCCAGCAGCTGTCCCGGGACAGGGTTTTCTCAGCCCCAGCATTTT
TRBJ1-1,TRBV7-2,-,-,CASSLRTRAAGTEAFF,TGTGCCAGCAGCTTAAGGACTAGGGCGGCGGGCACTGAAGCTTTCTTT
TRBJ1-4,TRBV2,-,-,CASREKTTNEKLFF,TGTGCCAGCAGGGAGAAAACAACTAATGAAAAACTGTTTTTT
TRBJ2-3,TRBV7-2,TRBD1,-,CASSLGGQGSSDTQYF,TGTGCCAGCAGCTTAGGGGGACAGGGTTCTTCAGATACGCAGTATTTT
TRBJ2-7,TRBV24-1,TRBD1,-,CATSETPGQGFYEQYF,TGTGCCACCAGTGAAACTCCGGGACAGGGTTTCTACGAGCAGTACTTC
TRBJ1-6,TRBV20-1,-,-,CSASWGRSSYNSPLHF,TGCAGTGCTAGTTGGGGCCGCAGCTCCTATAATTCACCCCTCCACTTT
TRBJ1-5,TRBV21-1,-,-,CPGAGESNQPQHF,TGCCCCGGGGCAGGGGAGAGCAATCAGCCCCAGCATTTT
TRBJ1-2,TRBV19,-,-,CASSSRQAFYGYTF,TGTGCCAGTAGTTCCCGACAGGCTTTCTATGGCTACACCTTC
TRBJ1-2,TRBV5-1,TRBD1,-,CASSLTGGANGYTF,TGCGCCAGCAGCTTGACAGGGGGCGCAAATGGCTACACCTTC
TRBJ1-6,TRBV7-3,TRBD1,-,CASSLRTGEGSPLHF,TGTGCCAGCAGCCTCCGGACAGGGGAAGGATCACCCCTCCACTTT
TRBJ1-5,TRBV27,-,-,CASSLSPDSLQPQHF,TGTGCCAGCAGTTTATCCCCGGACAGTCTTCAGCCCCAGCATTTT
TRBJ2-6,TRBV19,TRBD2,-,CASSQRTSGFLSGANVLTF,TGTGCCAGTAGTCAGCGGACTAGCGGGTTCCTCTCTGGGGCCAACGTCCTGACTTTC
TRBJ1-1,TRBV2,TRBD1,once,CASSALDRVNTEAFF,TGTGCCAGCAGTGCCCTCGACAGGGTGAACACTGAAGCTTTCTTT
TRBJ2-6,TRBV5-5,TRBD1,once,CASSSFTGAAMGANVLTF,TGTGCCAGCAGCTCGTTCACAGGGGCCGCTATGGGGGCCAACGTCCTGACTTTC
TRBJ2-5,TRBV19,-,-,CASSMWGASQETQYF,TGTGCCAGTAGTATGTGGGGCGCGAGTCAAGAGACCCAGTACTTC
TRBJ1-6,TRBV2,TRBD1,-,CASKSAGGNNSPLHF,TGTGCCAGCAAGAGCGCAGGGGGTAATAATTCACCCCTCCACTTT
TRBJ2-7,TRBV6-5,-,-,CASTKTSPNEQYF,TGTGCCAGCACCAAAACTAGTCCCAACGAGCAGTACTTC
TRBJ2-1,TRBV11-3,TRBD2,few,CASSHERGNEQFF,TGTGCCAGCAGTCACGAGCGGGGCAATGAGCAGTTCTTC
TRBJ1-5,TRBV19,TRBD1,-,CASIRTGGDSNQPQHF,TGTGCCAGTATCCGGACAGGGGGGGATAGCAATCAGCCCCAGCATTTT
TRBJ2-7,TRBV7-9,-,-,CASSPGLSPGEQYF,TGTGCCAGCAGCCCGGGACTTTCTCCAGGGGAGCAGTACTTC
TRBJ2-1,TRBV4-1,TRBD2,-,CASSQGLAGEEQFF,TGCGCCAGCAGCCAAGGATTAGCGGGAGAAGAGCAGTTCTTC
TRBJ1-6,TRBV2,TRBD1,-,CASSDRGRNSPLHF,TGTGCCAGCAGTGACAGGGGGAGGAATTCACCCCTCCACTTT
TRBJ2-4,TRBV13,-,-,CASSPSPGLRAKNIQYF,TGTGCCAGCAGCCCGTCGCCGGGACTCCGAGCCAAAAACATTCAGTACTTC
TRBJ2-1,TRBV11-2,-,-,CASSLLTRQFF,TGTGCCAGCAGCTTACTCACAAGGCAGTTCTTC
TRBJ2-1,TRBV5-1,TRBD1,-,CASSFSRDRGDEQFF,TGCGCCAGCAGCTTCTCCCGGGACAGGGGAGATGAGCAGTTCTTC
TRBJ1-1,TRBV7-8,TRBD1,-,CASSFLRDRGRTEAFF,TGTGCCAGCAGTTTTCTTCGGGACAGGGGTCGAACTGAAGCTTTCTTT
TRBJ1-1,TRBV4-1,-,once,CASSPTGKRTEAFF,TGCGCCAGCAGCCCCACAGGGAAGCGAACTGAAGCTTTCTTT
TRBJ2-5,TRBV5-6,TRBD2,-,CASAPGTSGTQETQYF,TGTGCCAGCGCCCCCGGGACTAGCGGTACTCAAGAGACCCAGTACTTC
TRBJ2-3,TRBV3-1/TRBV3-2,TRBD2,-,CASSPQTSGEQYF,TGTGCCAGCAGCCCTCAGACTAGCGGGGAGCAGTATTTT
TRBJ2-2,TRBV9,TRBD2,-,CASSVASGGNTGELFF,TGTGCCAGCAGCGTAGCTAGCGGGGGGAACACCGGGGAGCTGTTTTTT
TRBJ2-2,TRBV28,TRBD2,-,CASSLGLAGGRNTGELFF,TGTGCCAGCAGTCTAGGACTAGCGGGTGGTCGAAACACCGGGGAGCTGTTTTTT
TRBJ1-2,TRBV9,TRBD1,-,CASSVGDSYGYTF,TGTGCCAGCAGCGTGGGGGACAGCTATGGCTACACCTTC
TRBJ1-1,TRBV6-5,TRBD1,-,CASSRGQGHWEAFF,TGTGCCAGCAGTAGGGGACAGGGCCACTGGGAAGCTTTCTTT